This T cell receptor (beta chain) was recovered during a study of blood T cell repertoires in COVID-19. As for the study in general: Italy, Spain and the United States were the sources of the convalescent and acute COVID-19 samples. Nucleic acid was either cDNA or gDNA, and it came from T cells, B-cell-depleted T cells, or PBMCs.

The CDR3 has 15 residues. Germline V lookup: CDR1 ENHRY, CDR2 SYGVKD. Trimming cost V 2 bases and J 1 base, with 9 bases left between them. Per the authors' pipeline: Using reference gene primer amplification, nucleated cell counts were estimated. Method: immunoSEQ multiplex PCR; TCRdb's copy keeps in-frame clones and lacks some. V and J calls and clone size follow that table, whereas D and trimming were derived from the DNA. The sample shows fewer than 35,000 clones, roughly 84% of them seen only once. The chain combines TRBV10-3 with TRBJ1-5, with D perhaps matching TRBD1 (5 bases). This sequence was found in a human donor in a cohort sampled during active COVID-19. The donor label of this sample is uncertain. Sequenced sample: peripheral blood. Written as DNA, the CDR3 is TGTGCCATCAGTGAGGGTACAGGAAGCAATCAGCCCCAGCATTTT. Its protein is CAISEGTGSNQPQHF.